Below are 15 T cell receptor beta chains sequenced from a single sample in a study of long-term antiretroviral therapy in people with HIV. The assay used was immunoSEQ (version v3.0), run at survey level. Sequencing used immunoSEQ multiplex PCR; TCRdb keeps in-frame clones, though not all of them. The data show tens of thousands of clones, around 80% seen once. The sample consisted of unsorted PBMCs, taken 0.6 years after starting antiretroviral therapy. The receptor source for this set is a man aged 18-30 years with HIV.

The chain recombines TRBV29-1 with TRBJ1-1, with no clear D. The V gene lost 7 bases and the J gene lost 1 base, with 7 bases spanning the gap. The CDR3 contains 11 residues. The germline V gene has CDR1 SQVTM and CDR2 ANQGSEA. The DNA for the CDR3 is TGCAGCGCCTGTTCGAACACTGAAGCTTTCTTT. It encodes CSACSNTEAFF.

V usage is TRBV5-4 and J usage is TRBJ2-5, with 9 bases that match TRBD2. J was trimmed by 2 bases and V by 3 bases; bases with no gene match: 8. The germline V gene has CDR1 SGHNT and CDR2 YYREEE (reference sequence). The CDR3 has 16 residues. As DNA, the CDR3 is TGTGCCAGCAGCTCGCGGACTAGCGCGGATCAAGAGACCCAGTACTTC. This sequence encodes CASSSRTSADQETQYF.

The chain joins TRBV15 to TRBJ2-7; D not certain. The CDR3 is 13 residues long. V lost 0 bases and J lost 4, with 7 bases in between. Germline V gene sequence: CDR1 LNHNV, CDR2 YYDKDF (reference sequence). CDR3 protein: CATSRDMLYEQYF. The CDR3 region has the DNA TGTGCCACCAGCAGAGATATGCTTTACGAGCAGTACTTC.

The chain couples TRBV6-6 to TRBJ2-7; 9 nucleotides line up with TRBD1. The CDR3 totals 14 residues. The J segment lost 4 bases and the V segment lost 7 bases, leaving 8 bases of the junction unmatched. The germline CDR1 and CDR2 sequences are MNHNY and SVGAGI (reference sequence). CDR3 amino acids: CASISSQGAYEQYF. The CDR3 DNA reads TGTGCCAGCATCTCTTCACAGGGGGCATACGAGCAGTACTTC.

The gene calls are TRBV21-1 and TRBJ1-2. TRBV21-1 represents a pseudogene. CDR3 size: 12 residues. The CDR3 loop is CASSKLTSGYTF. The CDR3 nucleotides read TGTGCCAGCAGCAAATTGACCAGTGGCTACACCTTC.

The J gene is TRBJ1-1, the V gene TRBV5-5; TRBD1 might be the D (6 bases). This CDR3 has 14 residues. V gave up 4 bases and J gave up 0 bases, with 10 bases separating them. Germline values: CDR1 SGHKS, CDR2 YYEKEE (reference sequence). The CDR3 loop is CASSIGGVNTEAFF. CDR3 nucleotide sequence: TGTGCCAGCAGCATAGGGGGAGTGAACACTGAAGCTTTCTTT. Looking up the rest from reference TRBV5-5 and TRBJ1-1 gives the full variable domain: DAGVTQSPTHLIKTRGQQVTLRCSPISGHKSVSWYQQVLGQGPQFIFQYYEKEERGRGNFPDRFSARQFPNYSSELNVNALLLGDSALYLCASSIGGVNTEAFFGQGTRLTVV.

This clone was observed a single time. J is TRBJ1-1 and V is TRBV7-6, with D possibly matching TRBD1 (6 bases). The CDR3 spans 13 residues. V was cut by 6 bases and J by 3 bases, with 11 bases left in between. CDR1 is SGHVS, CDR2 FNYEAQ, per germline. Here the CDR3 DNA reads TGTGCCAGCAGGTCACAGGGATACACTGAAGCTTTCTTT. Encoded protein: CASRSQGYTEAFF.

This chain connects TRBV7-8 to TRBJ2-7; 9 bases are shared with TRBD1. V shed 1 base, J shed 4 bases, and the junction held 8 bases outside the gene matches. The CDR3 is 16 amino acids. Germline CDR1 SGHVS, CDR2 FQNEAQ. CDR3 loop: CASSLEGTGGIYEQYF. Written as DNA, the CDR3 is TGTGCCAGCAGCTTAGAAGGTACAGGGGGCATTTACGAGCAGTACTTC.

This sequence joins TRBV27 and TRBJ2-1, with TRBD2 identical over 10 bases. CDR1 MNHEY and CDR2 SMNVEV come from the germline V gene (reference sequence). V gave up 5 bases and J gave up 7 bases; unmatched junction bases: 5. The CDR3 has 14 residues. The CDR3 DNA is TGTGCCAGCAGTACCCGGACTAGCGGTAATGAGCAGTTCTTC. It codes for CASSTRTSGNEQFF.

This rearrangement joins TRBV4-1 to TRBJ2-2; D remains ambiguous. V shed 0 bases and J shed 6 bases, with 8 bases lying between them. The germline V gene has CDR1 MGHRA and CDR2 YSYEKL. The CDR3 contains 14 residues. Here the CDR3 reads CASSQESIPGELFF. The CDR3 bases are TGCGCCAGCAGCCAAGAGTCCATCCCCGGGGAGCTGTTTTTT.

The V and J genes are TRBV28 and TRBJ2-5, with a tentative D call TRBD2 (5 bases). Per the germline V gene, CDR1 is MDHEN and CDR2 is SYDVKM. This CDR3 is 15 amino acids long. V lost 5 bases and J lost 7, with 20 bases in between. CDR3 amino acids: CASSPFDTRGGTQYF. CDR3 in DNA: TGTGCCAGCAGTCCTTTCGACACCCGGGGTGGGACCCAGTACTTC. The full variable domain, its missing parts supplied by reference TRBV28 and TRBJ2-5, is DVKVTQSSRYLVKRTGEKVFLECVQDMDHENMFWYRQDPGLGLRLIYFSYDVKMKEKGDIPEGYSVSREKKERFSLILESASTNQTSMYLCASSPFDTRGGTQYFGPGTRLLVL.

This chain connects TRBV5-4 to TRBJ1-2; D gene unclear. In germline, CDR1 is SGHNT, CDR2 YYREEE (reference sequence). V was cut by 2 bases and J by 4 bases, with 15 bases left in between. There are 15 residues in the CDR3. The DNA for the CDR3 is TGTGCCAGCAGCTTTTCGGGCAGAAGTTTCTATGGCTACACCTTC. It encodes CASSFSGRSFYGYTF.

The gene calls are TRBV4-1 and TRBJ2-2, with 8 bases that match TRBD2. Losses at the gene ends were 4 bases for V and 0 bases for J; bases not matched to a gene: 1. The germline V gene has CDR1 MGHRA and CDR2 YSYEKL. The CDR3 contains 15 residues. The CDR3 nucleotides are TGCGCCAGCAGCCGGACTAGCCCGAACACCGGGGAGCTGTTTTTT. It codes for CASSRTSPNTGELFF.

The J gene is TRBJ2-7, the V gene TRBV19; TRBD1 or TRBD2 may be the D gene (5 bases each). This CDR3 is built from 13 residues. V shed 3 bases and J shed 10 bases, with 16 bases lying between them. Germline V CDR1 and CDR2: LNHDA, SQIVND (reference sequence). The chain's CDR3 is CASSIRGAAEQYF. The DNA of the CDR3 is TGTGCCAGTAGTATCCGAGGGGCCGCTGAACAGTACTTC. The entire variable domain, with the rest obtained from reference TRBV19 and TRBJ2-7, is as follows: DGGITQSPKYLFRKEGQNVTLSCEQNLNHDAMYWYRQDPGQGLRLIYYSQIVNDFQKGDIAEGYSVSREKKESFPLTVTSAQKNPTAFYLCASSIRGAAEQYFGPGTRLTVT.

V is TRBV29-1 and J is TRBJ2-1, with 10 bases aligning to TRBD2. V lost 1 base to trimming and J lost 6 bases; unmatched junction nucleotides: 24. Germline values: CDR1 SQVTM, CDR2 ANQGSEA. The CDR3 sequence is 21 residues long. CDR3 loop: CSVEGSLGIEPSGSIPNEQFF. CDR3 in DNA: TGCAGCGTTGAAGGCTCTCTGGGGATTGAGCCTAGCGGGAGTATTCCCAATGAGCAGTTCTTC.